This is a list of T cell receptor beta chains from one sample in a study of metastatic and nonmetastatic thyroid tumors. TCRdb redid the clone calls on the PCR reads using MiXCR. Among some 23,000 clones listed, about a fifth were seen once. Input material: blood. All receptors come from a female donor with papillary thyroid cancer or a benign thyroid nodule (not recorded which). Some clones in this sample may be carry-over from other donors' samples. Each CDR3 is given with its conserved first and last residue. The D gene is left open where the match is weak. A clone size is listed for some rows: how often the clone was seen (once, few, many), or a class if it is expanded.

d_gene: -
j_gene: TRBJ2-2
abundance: few
v_gene: TRBV6-1
CDR3aa: CASRKSYSGESGELFF
CDR3nt: TGTGCCAGCAGAAAGTCTTACTCGGGGGAATCCGGGGAGCTGTTTTTT

d_gene: -
j_gene: TRBJ2-2
abundance: -
v_gene: TRBV7-2
CDR3aa: CASSPSVLFTGELFF
CDR3nt: TGTGCCAGCAGCCCCTCAGTCCTTTTCACCGGGGAGCTGTTTTTT

d_gene: TRBD1
j_gene: TRBJ2-1
abundance: -
v_gene: TRBV2
CDR3aa: CASIKGQGYFGEQFF
CDR3nt: TGTGCCAGCATTAAGGGACAGGGATATTTCGGGGAGCAGTTCTTC

d_gene: -
j_gene: TRBJ1-1
abundance: many
v_gene: TRBV20-1
CDR3aa: CSARDQRGTEAFF
CDR3nt: TGCAGTGCTAGAGATCAGAGGGGCACTGAAGCTTTCTTT

d_gene: TRBD2
j_gene: TRBJ2-7
abundance: few
v_gene: TRBV11-2
CDR3aa: CASSPNGWGLVSGEQYF
CDR3nt: TGTGCCAGCAGCCCCAATGGGTGGGGACTAGTATCAGGGGAGCAGTACTTC

d_gene: -
j_gene: TRBJ1-6
abundance: -
v_gene: TRBV20-1
CDR3aa: CSARDHSVNSPLHF
CDR3nt: TGCAGTGCTAGAGATCACTCTGTGAATTCACCCCTCCACTTT

d_gene: -
j_gene: TRBJ2-1
abundance: many
v_gene: TRBV27
CDR3aa: CASSSAYNEQFF
CDR3nt: TGTGCCAGCAGTTCCGCATACAATGAGCAGTTCTTC

d_gene: -
j_gene: TRBJ2-7
abundance: -
v_gene: TRBV11-2
CDR3aa: CAGSFTSYPSLEQYF
CDR3nt: TGTGCCGGCAGCTTTACTAGCTACCCGTCCCTCGAGCAGTACTTC

d_gene: TRBD1
j_gene: TRBJ1-1
abundance: many
v_gene: TRBV29-1
CDR3aa: CSAGQGLNTEAFF
CDR3nt: TGCAGCGCAGGACAGGGCTTGAATACTGAAGCTTTCTTT

d_gene: -
j_gene: TRBJ2-7
abundance: many
v_gene: TRBV3-1
CDR3aa: CASRQRDLNRYEQYF
CDR3nt: TGTGCCAGCAGACAGCGAGACCTGAACAGGTACGAGCAGTACTTC

d_gene: -
j_gene: TRBJ1-2
abundance: -
v_gene: TRBV20-1
CDR3aa: CSARPTGSLNYGYTF
CDR3nt: TGCAGTGCTAGACCAACAGGGAGTCTAAACTATGGCTACACCTTC

d_gene: TRBD2
j_gene: TRBJ2-5
abundance: -
v_gene: TRBV12-3/TRBV12-4
CDR3aa: CASRLASGRQETQYF
CDR3nt: TGTGCCAGCAGACTTGCTAGCGGACGACAAGAGACCCAGTACTTC

d_gene: -
j_gene: TRBJ1-1
abundance: many
v_gene: TRBV6-2/TRBV6-3
CDR3aa: CAGSYSGPNTEAFF
CDR3nt: TGTGCCGGCAGTTACTCCGGACCCAACACTGAAGCTTTCTTT

d_gene: TRBD1
j_gene: TRBJ2-1
abundance: many
v_gene: TRBV6-1
CDR3aa: CASSERTGEGYEQFF
CDR3nt: TGTGCCAGCAGTGAAAGGACAGGGGAAGGCTATGAGCAGTTCTTC

d_gene: -
j_gene: TRBJ2-2
abundance: many
v_gene: TRBV24-1
CDR3aa: CATSDSQTGNTGELFF
CDR3nt: TGTGCCACCAGTGATTCTCAGACAGGGAACACCGGGGAGCTGTTTTTT

d_gene: -
j_gene: TRBJ2-3
abundance: -
v_gene: TRBV2
CDR3aa: CASSISPGEVRKDTQYF
CDR3nt: TGTGCCAGCAGTATATCACCCGGGGAGGTCCGCAAAGATACGCAGTATTTT

d_gene: -
j_gene: TRBJ1-2
abundance: few
v_gene: TRBV24-1
CDR3aa: CATFGGLERGYTF
CDR3nt: TGTGCCACCTTTGGGGGGCTGGAACGTGGCTACACCTTC

d_gene: -
j_gene: TRBJ2-2
abundance: -
v_gene: TRBV5-1
CDR3aa: CASSPGVVGGGTGELFF
CDR3nt: TGCGCCAGCAGCCCAGGGGTGGTAGGCGGAGGCACCGGGGAGCTGTTTTTT

d_gene: TRBD2
j_gene: TRBJ2-1
abundance: once
v_gene: TRBV5-1
CDR3aa: CASSPGSGRGSYNEQFF
CDR3nt: TGCGCCAGCAGCCCAGGCAGCGGGAGGGGCTCCTACAATGAGCAGTTCTTC

d_gene: -
j_gene: TRBJ2-7
abundance: many
v_gene: TRBV11-2
CDR3aa: CASSRGHSYEQYF
CDR3nt: TGTGCCAGCAGCCGGGGTCATTCCTACGAGCAGTACTTC

d_gene: -
j_gene: TRBJ1-1
abundance: -
v_gene: TRBV10-1
CDR3aa: CASSRGGREAFF
CDR3nt: TGCGCCAGCAGCCGAGGGGGGCGTGAAGCTTTCTTT

d_gene: -
j_gene: TRBJ1-5
abundance: medium-sized
v_gene: TRBV19
CDR3aa: CASMWGNQPQHF
CDR3nt: TGTGCCAGTATGTGGGGCAATCAGCCCCAGCATTTT

d_gene: -
j_gene: TRBJ2-1
abundance: -
v_gene: TRBV6-4
CDR3aa: CASSDSILAGGEQFF
CDR3nt: TGTGCCAGCAGTGACTCGATTTTAGCCGGCGGTGAGCAGTTCTTC